The source of this T cell receptor (beta chain) is a study of spatial heterogeneity in lung cancer. Whole-study findings and limits: Mutation counts in tumors were tracked by counts of expanded intratumoral alpha and beta TCRs.

This clonotype was seen a few times. Its specificity is not known. This beta chain is an off-target read within a library intended for alpha chains, so its frequency means little. The sample's time point: sample taken at primary tumor resection. The donors, approximately 66 patients with untreated early-stage non-small cell lung cancer, provided the samples. Unsorted whole RNA of tumor, nontumor lung or frozen PBMC was sequenced. TCRdb ran MiXCR on the 5' RACE reads and lists one entry per CDR3 protein. The sample records over 10,000 distinct CDR3 sequences, under 6% being singletons. The source is a male donor with early-stage non-small cell lung cancer. Sequencing used lung tumor tissue, obtained at surgery.

DNA for the CDR3: TGTGCCACGGGACAGCCCAATCAGCCCCAGCATTTT. Its protein product is CATGQPNQPQHF. V gene TRBV10-3 combines with J gene TRBJ1-5, with 7 bases matching TRBD1. V was clipped by 10 bases and J by 3 bases; unmatched bases: 3. This CDR3 contains 12 residues. Germline-derived CDR1 and CDR2 are ENHRY and SYGVKD.